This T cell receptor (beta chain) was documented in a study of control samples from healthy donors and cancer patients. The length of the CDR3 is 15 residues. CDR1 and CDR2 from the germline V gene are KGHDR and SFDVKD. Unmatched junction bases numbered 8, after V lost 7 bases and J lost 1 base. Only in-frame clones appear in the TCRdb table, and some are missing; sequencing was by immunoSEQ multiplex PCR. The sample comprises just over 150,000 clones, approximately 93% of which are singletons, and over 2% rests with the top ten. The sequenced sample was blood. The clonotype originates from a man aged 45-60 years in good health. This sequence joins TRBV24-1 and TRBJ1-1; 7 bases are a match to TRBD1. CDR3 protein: CATSTGVGSNTEAFF. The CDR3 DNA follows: TGTGCCACCAGCACAGGGGTTGGGTCGAACACTGAAGCTTTCTTT.